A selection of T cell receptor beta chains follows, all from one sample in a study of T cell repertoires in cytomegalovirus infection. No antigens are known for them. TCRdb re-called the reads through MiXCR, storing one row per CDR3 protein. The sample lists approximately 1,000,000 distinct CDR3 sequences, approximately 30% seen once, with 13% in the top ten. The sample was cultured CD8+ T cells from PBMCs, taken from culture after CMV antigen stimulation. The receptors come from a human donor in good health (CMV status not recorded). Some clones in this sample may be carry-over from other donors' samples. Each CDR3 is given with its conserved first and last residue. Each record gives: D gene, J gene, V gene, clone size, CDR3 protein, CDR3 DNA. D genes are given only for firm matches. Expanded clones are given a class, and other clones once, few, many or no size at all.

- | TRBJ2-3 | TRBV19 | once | CASSIAVISTDTQYF | TGTGCCAGTAGTATCGCCGTTATAAGCACAGATACGCAGTATTTT
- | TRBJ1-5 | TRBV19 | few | CASSTPRRGSNQPQHF | TGTGCCAGTAGTACTCCGAGAAGGGGGAGCAATCAGCCCCAGCATTTT
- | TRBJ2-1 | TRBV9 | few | CASNVGSGQGNEQFF | TGTGCCAGCAACGTGGGGAGTGGGCAGGGGAATGAGCAGTTCTTC
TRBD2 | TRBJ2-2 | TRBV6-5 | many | CASSYRAGDGAGELFF | TGTGCCAGCAGTTACCGAGCGGGGGACGGGGCCGGGGAGCTGTTTTTT
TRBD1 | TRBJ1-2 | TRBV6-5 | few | CASSYTGQGAYGYTF | TGTGCCAGCAGTTACACGGGACAGGGGGCCTATGGCTACACCTTC
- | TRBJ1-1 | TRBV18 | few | CASSPREVTVTEAFF | TGTGCCAGCTCACCCAGGGAGGTGACGGTCACTGAAGCTTTCTTT
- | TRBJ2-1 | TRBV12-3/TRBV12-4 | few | CASRKRGDEQFF | TGTGCCAGCAGAAAAAGGGGGGATGAGCAGTTCTTC
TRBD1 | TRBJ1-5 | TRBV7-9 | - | CASSRDSDNQPQHF | TGTGCCAGCAGCCGGGACAGCGACAATCAGCCCCAGCATTTT
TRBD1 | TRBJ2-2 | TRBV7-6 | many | CASRPGTGGNTGELFF | TGTGCCAGCAGACCTGGGACAGGAGGCAACACCGGGGAGCTGTTTTTT
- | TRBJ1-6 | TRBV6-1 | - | CASSEAEEWGLGSPLHF | TGTGCCAGCAGTGAAGCGGAGGAGTGGGGACTCGGTTCACCCCTCCACTTT
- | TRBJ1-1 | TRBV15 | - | CATSSPGTVWNTEAFF | TGTGCCACCAGCAGTCCAGGGACGGTCTGGAACACTGAAGCTTTCTTT
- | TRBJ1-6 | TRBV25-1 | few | CAARGGLTSPLHF | TGTGCCGCCCGGGGGGGGCTAACGTCACCCCTCCACTTT
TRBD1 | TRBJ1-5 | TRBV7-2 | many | CASSLQGVQPQHF | TGTGCCAGCAGTCTGCAGGGGGTTCAGCCCCAGCATTTT
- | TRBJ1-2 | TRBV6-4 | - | CASSAWTENYGYTF | TGTGCCAGCAGTGCCTGGACTGAAAACTATGGCTACACCTTC
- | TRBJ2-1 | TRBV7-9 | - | CASAGARDEQFF | TGTGCCAGCGCGGGGGCCCGGGATGAGCAGTTCTTC
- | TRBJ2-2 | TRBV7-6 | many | CASSLGGPGTGELFF | TGTGCCAGCAGCTTAGGGGGGCCGGGGACCGGGGAGCTGTTTTTT
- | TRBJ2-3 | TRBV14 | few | CASSQLRAYTDTQYF | TGTGCCAGCAGCCAACTTAGGGCTTACACAGATACGCAGTATTTT
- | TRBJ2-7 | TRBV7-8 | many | CASSLALVYEQYF | TGTGCCAGCAGCTTAGCTTTGGTTTACGAGCAGTACTTC
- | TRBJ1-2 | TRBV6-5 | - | CASSLTDGANYGYTF | TGTGCCAGCAGTCTCACGGACGGAGCTAACTATGGCTACACCTTC
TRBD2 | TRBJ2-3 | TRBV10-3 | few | CAISEAGRESRGTDTQYF | TGTGCCATCAGTGAGGCGGGGAGGGAATCTAGAGGAACAGATACGCAGTATTTT
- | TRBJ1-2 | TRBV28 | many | CASNPGERSRGYTF | TGTGCCAGCAACCCCGGAGAGAGGTCTCGTGGCTACACCTTC
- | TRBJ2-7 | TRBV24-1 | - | CATSDKRPPYEQYF | TGTGCCACCAGTGATAAACGGCCCCCCTACGAGCAGTACTTC
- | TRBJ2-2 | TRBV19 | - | CASSVTQGTYTGELFF | TGTGCCAGTAGTGTGACTCAAGGGACCTACACCGGGGAGCTGTTTTTT
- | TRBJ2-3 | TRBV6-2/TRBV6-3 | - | CASSYSTTGNTDTQYF | TGTGCCAGCAGTTACTCGACTACTGGCAACACAGATACGCAGTATTTT
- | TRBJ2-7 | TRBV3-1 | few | CASSQDQQSYEQYF | TGTGCCAGCAGCCAAGATCAACAGTCCTACGAGCAGTACTTC
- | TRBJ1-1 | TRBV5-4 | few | CASSPASNTEAFF | TGTGCCAGCAGCCCCGCATCGAACACTGAAGCTTTCTTT
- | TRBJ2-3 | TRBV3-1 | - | CASSQRGAPGDTQYF | TGTGCCAGCAGCCAGAGGGGGGCCCCAGGGGATACGCAGTATTTT
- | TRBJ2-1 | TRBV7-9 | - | CASQDRYNEQFF | TGTGCCAGCCAAGACAGGTACAATGAGCAGTTCTTC
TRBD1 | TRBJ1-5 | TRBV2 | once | CASRDRGRGNQPQHF | TGTGCCAGCAGAGACAGGGGTAGGGGCAATCAGCCCCAGCATTTT
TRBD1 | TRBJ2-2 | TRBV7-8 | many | CASSSRTGFTGELFF | TGTGCCAGCAGTTCACGGACAGGGTTCACCGGGGAGCTGTTTTTT
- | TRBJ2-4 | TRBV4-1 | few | CASSQDLGVQYF | TGCGCCAGCAGCCAAGATCTGGGGGTTCAGTACTTC
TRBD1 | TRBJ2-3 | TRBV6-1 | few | CASSGTGTSTDTQYF | TGTGCCAGCAGTGGGACAGGAACTAGCACAGATACGCAGTATTTT
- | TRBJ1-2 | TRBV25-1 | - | CASSNGGRDGYTF | TGTGCCAGCAGTAATGGAGGACGTGATGGCTACACCTTC
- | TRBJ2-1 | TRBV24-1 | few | CATDDGSSYNEQFF | TGTGCCACCGATGACGGGAGCTCCTACAATGAGCAGTTCTTC
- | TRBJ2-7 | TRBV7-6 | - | CASSLGSITYEQYF | TGTGCCAGCAGCTTGGGCAGTATTACCTACGAGCAGTACTTC
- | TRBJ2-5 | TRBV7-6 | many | CASSLESGIQAQYF | TGTGCCAGCAGCTTAGAGTCAGGGATTCAAGCCCAGTACTTC
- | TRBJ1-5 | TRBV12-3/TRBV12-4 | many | CASTLGGNQPQHF | TGTGCCAGCACCCTGGGGGGAAATCAGCCCCAGCATTTT
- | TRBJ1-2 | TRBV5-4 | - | CAGRHDYGYTF | TGCGCAGGGCGACACGACTATGGCTACACCTTC
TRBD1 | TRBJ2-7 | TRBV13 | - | CASSFSRSRGYSYEQYF | TGTGCCAGCAGCTTTAGCCGCTCCAGGGGGTACTCCTACGAGCAGTACTTC
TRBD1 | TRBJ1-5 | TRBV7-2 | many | CASSLAGQGFQPQHF | TGTGCCAGCAGCTTAGCGGGACAGGGGTTTCAGCCCCAGCATTTT
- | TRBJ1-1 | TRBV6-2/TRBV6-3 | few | CASSYSNGYTEAFF | TGTGCCAGCAGTTACTCTAACGGATACACTGAAGCTTTCTTT
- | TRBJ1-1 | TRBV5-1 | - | CASSLERRGTEAFF | TGCGCCAGCAGCTTGGAACGGAGGGGCACTGAAGCTTTCTTT
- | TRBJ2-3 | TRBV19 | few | CASNVGTDTQYF | TGTGCCAGTAATGTGGGCACAGATACGCAGTATTTT
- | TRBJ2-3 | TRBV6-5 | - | CASSYNPFLTASTDTQYF | TGTGCCAGCAGTTATAATCCGTTTCTCACCGCTAGCACAGATACGCAGTATTTT
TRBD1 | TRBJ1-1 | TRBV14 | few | CASSPFGQGITEAFF | TGTGCCAGCAGCCCATTTGGACAGGGGATCACTGAAGCTTTCTTT
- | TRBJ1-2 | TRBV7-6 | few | CASSLAAGANYGYTF | TGTGCCAGCAGCTTAGCTGCAGGGGCTAACTATGGCTACACCTTC
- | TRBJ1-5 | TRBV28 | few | CASSLRGEISNQPQHF | TGTGCCAGCAGTTTACGGGGGGAGATAAGCAATCAGCCCCAGCATTTT
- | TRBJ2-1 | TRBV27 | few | CASTTGRDNIYNEQFF | TGTGCCAGCACGACAGGCCGGGACAATATCTACAATGAGCAGTTCTTC
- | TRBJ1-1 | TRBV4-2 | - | CASSQDQVSPTEAFF | TGTGCCAGCAGCCAAGATCAGGTATCGCCCACTGAAGCTTTCTTT
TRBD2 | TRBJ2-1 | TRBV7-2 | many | CASRTSGGYNEQFF | TGTGCCAGCAGAACTAGCGGGGGCTACAATGAGCAGTTCTTC
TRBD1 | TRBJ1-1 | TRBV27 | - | CASSWGQGGSTEAFF | TGTGCCAGCAGTTGGGGACAGGGTGGATCCACTGAAGCTTTCTTT
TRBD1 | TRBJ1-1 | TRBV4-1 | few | CASSQGETGRTEAFF | TGCGCCAGCAGCCAAGGTGAGACAGGGAGGACTGAAGCTTTCTTT